Sequencing of this TCR beta chain was carried out in a study of T cells in Graves' hyperthyroidism and ophthalmopathy. Germline assignment: CDR1 SGHVS and CDR2 FNYEAQ. Deletions cut 2 bases from V and 5 bases from J, with 10 bases between. The length of the CDR3 is 14 residues. In this sample, this clonotype turned up many times. TCR beta CDR3 region amplification was performed from RNA transcripts. HTBI primers were employed in a first-round RT-PCR of the TCR CDR3. MiXCR, run by TCRdb on the multiplex PCR reads, gives a single entry per CDR3 protein. The data contain nearly 600,000 distinct CDR3 sequences, 11% to 15% of them singletons.

Sequencing was carried out using blood. This clonotype was obtained from a woman in her twenties or thirties with Graves' hyperthyroidism that later progressed to Graves' ophthalmopathy. The chain uses TRBV7-6 and TRBJ2-1; D not resolved. CDR3 nucleotides: TGTGCCAGCAGCTTACCCGGATGGCACAATGAGCAGTTCTTC. The encoded protein is CASSLPGWHNEQFF.